These 9 T cell receptor beta chains came from one sample sequenced in a study of T-cell memory formation after mild COVID-19. Via MiXCR, TCRdb re-called the 5' RACE reads, giving one row per CDR3 protein. Of roughly 450,000 distinct CDR3 sequences in the sample, around a sixth were seen once. Sample: PBMCs or a T cell subset sorted from them (not recorded which). The receptors come from an adult woman who had mild COVID-19 (a few samples of this study predate the infection). Cell type and time point are not known.

The sample holds a few counts of this clonotype. The J gene is TRBJ2-5, the V gene TRBV9; 8 bases match TRBD1. Trimming removed 3 bases from V and 5 bases from J; junction bases left unmatched: 12. Looked up from germline, CDR1 is SGDLS and CDR2 is YYNGEE. The CDR3 spans 16 residues. CDR3 loop: CASSARDRRGEETQYF. In nucleotides, the CDR3 is TGTGCCAGCAGCGCCCGGGACAGGAGGGGTGAGGAGACCCAGTACTTC.

The chain carries TRBV2 and TRBJ2-3; 10 bases line up with TRBD2. Germline CDR1 and CDR2: SNHLY and FYNNEI. V lost 2 bases and J lost 3; bases outside the gene matches: 5. The CDR3 totals 16 residues. The CDR3 region has the DNA TGTGCCAGCAGTGAATCCCTAGCGGGAGTGACAGATACGCAGTATTTT. The encoded protein is CASSESLAGVTDTQYF.

This clonotype was picked up a small number of times. The V gene is TRBV12-3 or TRBV12-4, the J gene TRBJ1-6; D is perhaps TRBD1 (5 bases). V dropped 6 bases and J dropped 0 bases, with 15 bases sitting between them. The CDR3 consists of 17 residues. CDR3 protein: CASRNTREGSYNSPLHF. CDR3 nucleotide sequence: TGTGCCAGCAGAAACACCAGGGAGGGCTCCTATAATTCACCCCTCCACTTT.

The chain employs TRBV5-1 and TRBJ2-6; no firm D call. The CDR3 totals 15 residues. Germline V gene sequence: CDR1 SGHRS, CDR2 YFSETQ. The germline V and J ends were trimmed by 3 bases and 0 bases, with 7 bases remaining between them. CDR3 DNA sequence: TGCGCCAGCAGCTCCGTCCCCTCTGGGGCCAACGTCCTGACTTTC. As protein: CASSSVPSGANVLTF.

This clonotype appeared many times. The rearrangement links TRBV11-2 to TRBJ2-3; D gene unclear. The V gene lost 5 bases and the J gene lost 1 base, with 10 bases spanning the gap. The V gene's germline CDR1 is SGHAT and CDR2 FQNNGV. This CDR3 contains 14 residues. CDR3 nucleotide sequence: TGTGCCAGCAGCCCAGAACTACGCACAGATACGCAGTATTTT. As protein: CASSPELRTDTQYF.

The chain is built from TRBV7-9 and TRBJ2-7; D not certain. Germline V gene sequence: CDR1 SEHNR, CDR2 FQNEAQ (reference sequence). The CDR3 totals 13 residues. Deletions cut 6 bases from V and 5 bases from J, with 14 bases between. This CDR3 is CASRPGGVHEQYF. The CDR3 nucleotides are TGTGCCAGCAGGCCCGGTGGCGTCCACGAGCAGTACTTC.

This chain uses TRBV19 with TRBJ1-3; D gene unclear. V dropped 4 bases and J dropped 2 bases, with 12 bases sitting between them. CDR1 LNHDA and CDR2 SQIVND come from the germline V gene (reference sequence). The CDR3 loop spans 15 amino acids. This chain's CDR3 is CASSTGSGPGNTIYF. CDR3 in DNA: TGTGCCAGTAGTACGGGTTCGGGTCCTGGAAACACCATATATTTT.

The CDR3 DNA reads as TGTGCCAGCAGTCTCGGGGAGACAGATACGCAGTATTTT. It codes for CASSLGETDTQYF. V usage is TRBV12-3 or TRBV12-4 and J usage is TRBJ2-3; TRBD2 might be the D (5 bases). Trimming cost V 5 bases and J 3 bases, with 9 bases left between them. The length of the CDR3 is 13 residues.

The rearrangement joins TRBV18 to TRBJ1-1; 7 nucleotides line up with TRBD1. The CDR3 covers 15 residues. Trimming cost V 3 bases and J 0 bases; bases outside gene matches: 4. CDR1 and CDR2 from the germline V gene are KGHSH and LQKENI. The chain's CDR3 is CASSPDRALNTEAFF. CDR3 in DNA: TGTGCCAGCTCACCCGACAGGGCCCTGAACACTGAAGCTTTCTTT. Variable domain in full (rest from reference TRBV18 and TRBJ1-1): NAGVMQNPRHLVRRRGQEARLRCSPMKGHSHVYWYRQLPEEGLKFMVYLQKENIIDESGMPKERFSAEFPKEGPSILRIQQVVRGDSAAYFCASSPDRALNTEAFFGQGTRLTVV.